This is a list of T cell receptor beta chains from one sample in a study of T cells in Graves' hyperthyroidism and ophthalmopathy. TCRdb re-analysed the multiplex PCR reads in MiXCR, keeping a single row per CDR3 protein. The table has about 400,000 distinct CDR3 sequences, about a sixth seen once. The sequencing sample was made of blood. These receptors all come from a woman in her late teens or twenties with Graves' hyperthyroidism. Both conserved end residues are part of each CDR3. D genes are given only for firm matches. Size tells how often a clone was seen (once, few, many) or the class of an expanded clone, and some rows leave it out.

TRBJ2-1 | NA | TRBV12-3/TRBV12-4 | few | TGTGCCAGCAGTATACTTCAAAAGGGGAATGAGCAGTTCTTC | CASSILQKGNEQFF
TRBJ1-1 | NA | TRBV5-1 | NA | TGCGCCAGCAGCTTGGTTAGGCAGATTGTTGGGTCTGAAGCTTTCTTT | CASSLVRQIVGSEAFF
TRBJ2-5 | NA | TRBV5-5 | many | TGTGCCAGCAGCTTAGAGGACCTCGGGGAGACCCAGTACTTC | CASSLEDLGETQYF
TRBJ2-5 | NA | TRBV11-2 | many | TGTGCCAGCAGCTTAGGGGAGACTGGTGCCATGGAGACCCAGTACTTC | CASSLGETGAMETQYF
TRBJ1-5 | TRBD1 | TRBV2 | few | TGTGCCAGCAGCGGACAGGGGGCGGCCCAGCCCCAGCATTTT | CASSGQGAAQPQHF
TRBJ2-1 | NA | TRBV6-1 | many | TGTGCCAGCAGTTCAGGGACCTCCAATGAGCAGTTCTTC | CASSSGTSNEQFF
TRBJ2-1 | NA | TRBV10-3 | NA | TGTGCCATCAGCCGCAGGTTAGATGAGCAGTTCTTC | CAISRRLDEQFF
TRBJ2-1 | NA | TRBV5-1 | many | TGCGCCAGCAGATATGCTATTCCCAGCGGCCCTCAAGCAGATGAGCAGTTCTTC | CASRYAIPSGPQADEQFF
TRBJ1-2 | NA | TRBV6-5 | NA | TGTGCCAGCAGTTACTCAGGAGTGCTCCCTTCCTATGGCTACACCTTC | CASSYSGVLPSYGYTF
TRBJ2-2 | NA | TRBV4-1 | NA | TGCGCCAGCAGCCAACCTAAGGGCGAGGTGTTTTTT | CASSQPKGEVFF
TRBJ2-1 | TRBD2 | TRBV5-5 | NA | TGTGCCAGCAGCCAAGTTGTAGCGGGACCCCGGCCGAGATCGAATGAGCAGTTCTTC | CASSQVVAGPRPRSNEQFF
TRBJ1-5 | NA | TRBV20-1 | many | TGCAGCGGAGAACGACGGGACACTTTATATAGCAATCAGCCCCAGCATTTT | CSGERRDTLYSNQPQHF
TRBJ2-1 | TRBD2 | TRBV20-1 | few | TGCAGTGCTAGAGATCCAGCGGGGGGTCTCCAGGAGCAGTTCTTC | CSARDPAGGLQEQFF
TRBJ2-5 | NA | TRBV7-8 | NA | TGTGCCAGCAGCTTATTCGGACAGACCCAGTACTTC | CASSLFGQTQYF